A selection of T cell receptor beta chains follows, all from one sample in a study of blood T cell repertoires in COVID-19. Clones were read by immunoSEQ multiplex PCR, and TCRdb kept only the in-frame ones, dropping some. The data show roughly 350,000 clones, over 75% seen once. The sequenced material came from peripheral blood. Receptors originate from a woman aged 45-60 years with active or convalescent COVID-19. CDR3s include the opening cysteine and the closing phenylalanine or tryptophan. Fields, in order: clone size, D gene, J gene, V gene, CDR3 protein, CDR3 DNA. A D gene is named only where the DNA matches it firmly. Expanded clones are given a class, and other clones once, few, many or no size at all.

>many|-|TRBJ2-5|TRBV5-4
CASAPGGSQETQYF
TGTGCCAGCGCCCCCGGTGGTAGCCAAGAGACCCAGTACTTC
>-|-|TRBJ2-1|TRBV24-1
CATSDGLGLLNGNEQFF
TGTGCCACCAGTGATGGACTGGGACTTCTAAACGGCAATGAGCAGTTCTTC
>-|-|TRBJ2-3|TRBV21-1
CASSKASHRIPSTDTQYF
TGTGCCAGCAGCAAAGCGAGTCACAGAATCCCTAGCACAGATACGCAGTATTTT
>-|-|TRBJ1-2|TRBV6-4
CASSDSGDRPYGYTF
TGTGCCAGCAGTGACTCTGGCGACAGACCCTATGGCTACACCTTC
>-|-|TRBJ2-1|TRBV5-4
CASSLRVDEQFF
TGTGCCAGCAGCCTCCGGGTGGATGAGCAGTTCTTC
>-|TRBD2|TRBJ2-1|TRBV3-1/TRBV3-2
CASSRRGSSYNEQFF
TGTGCCAGCAGCCGGCGGGGGAGCTCCTACAATGAGCAGTTCTTC
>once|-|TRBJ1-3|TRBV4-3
CASSQDIAVNSGNTIYF
TGCGCCAGCAGCCAAGATATTGCAGTTAACTCTGGAAACACCATATATTTT
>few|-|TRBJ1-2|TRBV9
CASSVGQVDGYTF
TGTGCCAGCAGCGTAGGGCAGGTCGATGGCTACACCTTC
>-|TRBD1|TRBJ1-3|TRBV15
CATSRTGGNTIYF
TGTGCCACCAGCAGGACAGGGGGAAACACCATATATTTT
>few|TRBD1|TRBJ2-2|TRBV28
CASSLTGGSSGELFF
TGTGCCAGCAGCCTAACAGGGGGTAGTAGCGGGGAGCTGTTTTTT
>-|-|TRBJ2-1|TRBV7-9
CASSTTLGSSYNEQFF
TGTGCCAGCAGCACGACGCTGGGGAGCTCCTACAATGAGCAGTTCTTC
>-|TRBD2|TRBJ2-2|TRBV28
CASGTSVLGELFF
TGTGCCAGTGGGACTAGCGTTCTCGGGGAGCTGTTTTTT
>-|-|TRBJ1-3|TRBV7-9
CASSLSPGATSGNTIYF
TGTGCCAGCAGCTTATCCCCAGGGGCCACCTCTGGAAACACCATATATTTT
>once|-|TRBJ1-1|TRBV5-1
CASSSTGAGKKTEAFF
TGCGCCAGCAGCTCGACAGGAGCGGGGAAAAAAACTGAAGCTTTCTTT